This T cell receptor (beta chain) was found in a study of cytomegalovirus exposure and HLA in healthy donors. About this clone: The antigen is undetermined.

Study results and limitations: There were a few CMV-associated chains whose specificity for CMV antigens was confirmed in vitro. Cytomegalovirus association was assigned to more than 150 TCR beta chains.

TCRdb's copy holds only in-frame clones and misses some; the assay was immunoSEQ multiplex PCR. Here the sample spans some 120,000 clones, roughly 89% being singletons. This CDR3 has 18 amino acids. V was shortened by 4 bases and J by 0 bases, with 16 bases between the two germline ends. Germline CDR1 reads MNHNS; CDR2 reads SASEGT. This TCR was recovered from a woman in her late teens or twenties in good health and CMV-seronegative. The sample was PBMCs. The gene calls are TRBV6-1 and TRBJ1-6; D remains unclear. The CDR3 protein is CASSAQLPWYSYNSPLHF. CDR3 sequence (DNA): TGTGCCAGCAGTGCACAGCTCCCCTGGTACTCCTATAATTCACCCCTCCACTTT.